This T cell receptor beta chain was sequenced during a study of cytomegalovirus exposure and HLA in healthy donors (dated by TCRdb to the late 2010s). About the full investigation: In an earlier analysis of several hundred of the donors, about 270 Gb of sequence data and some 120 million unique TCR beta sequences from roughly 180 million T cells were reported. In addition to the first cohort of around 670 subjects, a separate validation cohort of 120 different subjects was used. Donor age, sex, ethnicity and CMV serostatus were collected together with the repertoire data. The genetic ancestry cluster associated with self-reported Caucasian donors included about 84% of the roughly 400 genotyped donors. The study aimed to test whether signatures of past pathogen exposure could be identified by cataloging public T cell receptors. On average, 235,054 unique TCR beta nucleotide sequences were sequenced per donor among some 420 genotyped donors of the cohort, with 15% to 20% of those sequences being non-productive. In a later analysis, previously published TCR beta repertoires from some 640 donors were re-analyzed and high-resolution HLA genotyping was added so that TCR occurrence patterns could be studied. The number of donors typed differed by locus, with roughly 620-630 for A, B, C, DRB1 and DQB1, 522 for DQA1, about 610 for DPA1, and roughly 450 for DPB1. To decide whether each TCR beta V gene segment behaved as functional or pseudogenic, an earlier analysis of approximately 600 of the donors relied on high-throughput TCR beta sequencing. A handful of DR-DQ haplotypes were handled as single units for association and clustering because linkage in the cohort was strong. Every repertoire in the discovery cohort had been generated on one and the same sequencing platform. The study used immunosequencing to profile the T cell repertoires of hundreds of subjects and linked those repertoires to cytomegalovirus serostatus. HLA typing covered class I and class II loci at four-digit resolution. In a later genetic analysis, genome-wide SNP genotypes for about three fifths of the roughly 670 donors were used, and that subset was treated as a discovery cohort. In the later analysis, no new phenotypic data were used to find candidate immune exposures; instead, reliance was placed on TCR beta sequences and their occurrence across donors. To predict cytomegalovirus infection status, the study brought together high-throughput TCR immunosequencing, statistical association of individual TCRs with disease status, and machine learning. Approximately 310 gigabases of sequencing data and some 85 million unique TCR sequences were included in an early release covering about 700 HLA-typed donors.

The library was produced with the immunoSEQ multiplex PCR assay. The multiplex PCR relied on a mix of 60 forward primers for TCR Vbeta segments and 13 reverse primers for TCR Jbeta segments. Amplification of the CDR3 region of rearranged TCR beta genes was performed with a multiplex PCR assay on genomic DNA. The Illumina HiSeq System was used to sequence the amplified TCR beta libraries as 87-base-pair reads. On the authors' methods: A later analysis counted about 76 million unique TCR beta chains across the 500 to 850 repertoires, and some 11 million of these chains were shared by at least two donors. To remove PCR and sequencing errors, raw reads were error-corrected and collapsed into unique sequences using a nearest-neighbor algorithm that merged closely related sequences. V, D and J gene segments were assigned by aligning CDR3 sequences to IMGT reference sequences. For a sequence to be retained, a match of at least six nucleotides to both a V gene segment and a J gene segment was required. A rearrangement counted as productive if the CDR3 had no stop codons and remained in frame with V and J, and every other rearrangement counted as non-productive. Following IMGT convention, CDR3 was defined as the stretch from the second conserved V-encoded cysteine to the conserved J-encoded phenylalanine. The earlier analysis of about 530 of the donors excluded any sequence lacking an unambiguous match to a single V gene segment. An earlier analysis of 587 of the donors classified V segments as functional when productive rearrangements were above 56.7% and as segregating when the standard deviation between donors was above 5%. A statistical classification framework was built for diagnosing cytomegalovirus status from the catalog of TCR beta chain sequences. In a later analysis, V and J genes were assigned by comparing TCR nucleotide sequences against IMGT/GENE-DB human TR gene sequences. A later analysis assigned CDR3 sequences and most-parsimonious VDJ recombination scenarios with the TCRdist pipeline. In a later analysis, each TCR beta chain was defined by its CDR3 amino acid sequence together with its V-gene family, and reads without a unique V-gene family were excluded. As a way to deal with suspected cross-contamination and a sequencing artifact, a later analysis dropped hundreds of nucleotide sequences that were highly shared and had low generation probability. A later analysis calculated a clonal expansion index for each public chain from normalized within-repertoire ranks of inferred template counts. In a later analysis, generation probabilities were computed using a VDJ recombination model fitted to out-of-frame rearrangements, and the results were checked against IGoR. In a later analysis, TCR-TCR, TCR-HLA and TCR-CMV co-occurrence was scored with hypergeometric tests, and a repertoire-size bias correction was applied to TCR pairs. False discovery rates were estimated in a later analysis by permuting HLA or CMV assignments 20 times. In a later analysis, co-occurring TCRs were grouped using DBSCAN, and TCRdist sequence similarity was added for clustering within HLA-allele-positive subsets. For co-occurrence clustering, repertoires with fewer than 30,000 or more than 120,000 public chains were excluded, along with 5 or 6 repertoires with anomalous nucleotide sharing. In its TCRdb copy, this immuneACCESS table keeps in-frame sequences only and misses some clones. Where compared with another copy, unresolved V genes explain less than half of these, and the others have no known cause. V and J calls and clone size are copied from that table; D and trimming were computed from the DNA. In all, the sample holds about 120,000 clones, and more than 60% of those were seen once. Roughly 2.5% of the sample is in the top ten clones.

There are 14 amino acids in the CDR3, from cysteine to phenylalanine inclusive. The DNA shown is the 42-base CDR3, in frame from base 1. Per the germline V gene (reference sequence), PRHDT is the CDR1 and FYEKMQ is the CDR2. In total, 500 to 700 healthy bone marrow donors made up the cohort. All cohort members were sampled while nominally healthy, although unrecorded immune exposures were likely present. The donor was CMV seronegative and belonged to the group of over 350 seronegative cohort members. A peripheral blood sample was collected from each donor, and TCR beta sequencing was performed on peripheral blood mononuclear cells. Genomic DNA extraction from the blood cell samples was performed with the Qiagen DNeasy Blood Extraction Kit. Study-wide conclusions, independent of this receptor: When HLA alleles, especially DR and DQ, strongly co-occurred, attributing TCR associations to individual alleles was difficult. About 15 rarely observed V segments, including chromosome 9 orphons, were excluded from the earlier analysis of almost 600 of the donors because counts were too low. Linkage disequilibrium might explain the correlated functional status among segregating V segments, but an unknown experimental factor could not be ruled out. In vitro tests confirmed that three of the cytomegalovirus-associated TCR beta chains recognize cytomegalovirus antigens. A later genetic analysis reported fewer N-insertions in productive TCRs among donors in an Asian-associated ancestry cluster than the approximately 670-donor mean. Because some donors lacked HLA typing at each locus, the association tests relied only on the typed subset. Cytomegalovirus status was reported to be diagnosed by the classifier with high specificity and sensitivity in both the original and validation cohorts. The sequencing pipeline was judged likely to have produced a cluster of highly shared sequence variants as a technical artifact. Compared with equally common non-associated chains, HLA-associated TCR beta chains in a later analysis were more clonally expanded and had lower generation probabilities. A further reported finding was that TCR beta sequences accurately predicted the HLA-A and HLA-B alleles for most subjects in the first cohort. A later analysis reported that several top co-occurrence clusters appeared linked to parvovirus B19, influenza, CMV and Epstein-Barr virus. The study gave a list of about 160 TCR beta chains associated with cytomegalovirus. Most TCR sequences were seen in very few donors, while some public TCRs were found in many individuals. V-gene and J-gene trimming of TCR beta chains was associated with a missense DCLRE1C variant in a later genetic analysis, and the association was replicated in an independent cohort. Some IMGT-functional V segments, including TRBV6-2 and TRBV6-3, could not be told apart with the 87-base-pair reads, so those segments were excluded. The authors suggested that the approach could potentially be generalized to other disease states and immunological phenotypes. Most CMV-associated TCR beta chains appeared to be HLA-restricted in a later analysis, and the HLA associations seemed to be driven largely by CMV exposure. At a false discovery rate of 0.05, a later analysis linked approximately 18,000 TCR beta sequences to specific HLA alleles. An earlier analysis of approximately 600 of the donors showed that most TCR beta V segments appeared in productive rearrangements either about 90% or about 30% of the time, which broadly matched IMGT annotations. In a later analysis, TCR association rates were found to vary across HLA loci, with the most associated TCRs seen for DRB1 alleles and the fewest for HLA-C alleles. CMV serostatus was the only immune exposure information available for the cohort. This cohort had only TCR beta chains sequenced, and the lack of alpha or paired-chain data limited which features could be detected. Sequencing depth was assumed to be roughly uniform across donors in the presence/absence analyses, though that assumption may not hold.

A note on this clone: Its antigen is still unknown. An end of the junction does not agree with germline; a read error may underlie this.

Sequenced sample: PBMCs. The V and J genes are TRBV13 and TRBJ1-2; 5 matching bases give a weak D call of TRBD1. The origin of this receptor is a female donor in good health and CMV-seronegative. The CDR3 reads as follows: CAGSLEGRVYGYTF. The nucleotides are TGTGCCGGCAGCTTAGAAGGCAGGGTTTATGGCTACACCTTC. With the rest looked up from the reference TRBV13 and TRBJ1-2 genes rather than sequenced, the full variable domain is AAGVIQSPRHLIKEKRETATLKCYPIPRHDTVYWYQQGPGQDPQFLISFYEKMQSDKGSIPDRFSAQQFSDYHSELNMSSLELGDSALYFCAGSLEGRVYGYTFGSGTRLTVV.